One sample yielded the 23 T cell receptor beta chains listed below, sequenced in a study of molecular identifiers for immune sequencing clone quantification. TCRdb re-derived calls from the PCR reads in MiXCR, one entry per CDR3 protein. The sample records around 460,000 distinct CDR3 sequences, 20% to 25% being singletons. Sample: naive CD8+ T cells from blood, with Jurkat cell RNA spiked in. Noted subset: FACS-sorted CD8+CD4-CCR7+CD45RA+ naive T cells. Every receptor here comes from a human donor in good health. Some libraries in this study had Jurkat cell RNA spiked in.

The chain joins TRBV20-1 to TRBJ2-7; 7 bases line up with TRBD1. CDR3 length: 15 amino acids. The V segment lost 0 bases and the J segment 6 bases; nucleotides outside the gene matches: 11. Germline V CDR1 and CDR2: DFQATT, SNEGSKA (reference sequence). CDR3 in DNA: TGCAGTGCTAGAGATCTTGACGGGACAGTTGGCGAGCAGTACTTC. Translation gives CSARDLDGTVGEQYF.

The genes are TRBV4-1 and TRBJ1-5, with 8 bases matching TRBD1. The CDR3 contains 16 residues. Trimming at V came to 3 bases and at J to 4 bases, leaving 8 bases not matched to a gene. Germline V gene lookup returns CDR1 MGHRA and CDR2 YSYEKL. CDR3 protein: CASSQGRGQVNQPQHF. CDR3 DNA sequence: TGCGCCAGCAGCCAGGGGAGGGGACAGGTAAATCAGCCCCAGCATTTT.

This clonotype appeared many times. J is TRBJ2-7 and V is TRBV4-3; D may be TRBD2 (5 bases). Per germline, CDR1 LGHNA and CDR2 YSLEER. The germline V and J ends were trimmed by 0 bases and 5 bases, with 11 bases remaining between them. This CDR3 has 14 amino acids. This chain's CDR3 is CASSQDLNGDEQYF. The DNA of the CDR3 is TGCGCCAGCAGCCAAGATTTGAACGGGGACGAGCAGTACTTC.

In DNA, the CDR3 is TGTGCCAGCAGCCAATCGTTGGCTAGCGGGGGGGGCGAGCAGTTCTTC. Translated: CASSQSLASGGGEQFF. The genes are TRBV16 and TRBJ2-1; 12 bases are shared with TRBD2. The V gene end was trimmed by 0 bases and the J gene end by 10 bases; junction bases not matched to a gene: 7. The CDR3 runs to 16 residues. Germline loops: CDR1 KGHSY, CDR2 FQNENV.

Turning to this clonotype: One junction end does not reproduce the germline sequence, and a read error may be involved. V usage is TRBV7-9 and J usage is TRBJ1-4; a weak D match, TRBD1 (5 bases). This CDR3 has 12 residues. The V gene's germline CDR1 is SEHNR and CDR2 FQNEAQ (reference sequence). The CDR3: CAGSLGDEKLFF. The CDR3 DNA reads TGTGCCGGCAGCTTAGGGGACGAAAAACTGTTTTTT.

The rearrangement joins TRBV19 to TRBJ2-7; 9 bases fit TRBD2. V gave up 4 bases and J gave up 2 bases; unmatched junction bases: 6. The CDR3 consists of 15 residues. CDR1 and CDR2 from the germline V gene are LNHDA and SQIVND (reference sequence). The DNA of the CDR3 is TGTGCCAGTAGTACCGTAGCGGGAGAAACCTACGAGCAGTACTTC. This encodes CASSTVAGETYEQYF.

As for this clonotype: A read error is possible here, since a much larger clone lies one base away. The chain employs TRBV4-3 and TRBJ2-7; 7 bases agree with TRBD1. The CDR3 has 14 residues. CDR1 is LGHNA, CDR2 YSLEER, per germline. The CDR3 loop is CANSQNRGAYEQYF. In DNA, the CDR3 is TGCGCCAACAGCCAAAACAGGGGCGCCTACGAGCAGTACTTC.

The rearrangement joins TRBV12-3 or TRBV12-4 to TRBJ2-3; no definite D call. CDR3 length: 13 residues. The germline V and J ends were trimmed by 3 bases and 6 bases, with 10 bases remaining between them. DNA for the CDR3: TGTGCCAGCAGTTTGGATAGAGGCGATACGCAGTATTTT. It yields the protein CASSLDRGDTQYF.

This chain joins TRBV4-3 and TRBJ1-3, with unresolved D. V lost 0 bases, J lost 3 bases, and 9 bases lay in between. In germline, CDR1 is LGHNA, CDR2 YSLEER. The CDR3 has 15 amino acids. The CDR3, as DNA: TGCGCCAGCAGCCAAGATCGGACCGATGGAAACACCATATATTTT. Translating it yields CASSQDRTDGNTIYF.

About this clonotype: A much larger clone lies a single base off, so this may be a read error. The chain has TRBV25-1 and TRBJ2-5, with D unclear. CDR3 length: 10 residues. Germline CDR1 reads MGHDK; CDR2 reads SYGVNS. CDR3 amino acids: CVSRQETQYF. The CDR3 DNA reads as TGTGTCAGCAGACAAGAGACCCAGTACTTC.

The sample holds a few counts of this clonotype. V usage is TRBV19 and J usage is TRBJ2-1; D possibly corresponds to TRBD2 (5 bases). CDR1 is LNHDA and CDR2 is SQIVND in the germline V gene (reference sequence). This CDR3 is built from 15 residues. V gave up 3 bases and J gave up 2 bases, with 11 bases separating them. The CDR3 nucleotides read TGTGCCAGTAGTATCGGTAGCGTTCCCTACAATGAGCAGTTCTTC. Amino acid sequence: CASSIGSVPYNEQFF.

This clonotype was counted between two and nine times. DNA of the CDR3: TGTGCCAGCAGTTTAAATACAGGGGCCGGCGAAAAACTGTTTTTT. This translates into CASSLNTGAGEKLFF. The chain employs TRBV28 and TRBJ1-4, with 7 nucleotides matching TRBD1. In germline, CDR1 is MDHEN, CDR2 SYDVKM. Trimming at V came to 2 bases and at J to 8 bases, leaving 8 bases not matched to a gene. The length of the CDR3 is 15 residues.

This clonotype has at least ten counts. The CDR3 reads CASTAWGASTDTQYF. CDR3 nucleotide sequence: TGTGCCAGTACTGCCTGGGGGGCCAGCACAGATACGCAGTATTTT. The V and J genes are TRBV19 and TRBJ2-3, with D possibly being TRBD1 or TRBD2 (6 bases each). V was shortened by 7 bases and J by 0 bases, with 14 bases between the two germline ends. Germline V lookup: CDR1 LNHDA, CDR2 SQIVND (reference sequence). This CDR3 contains 15 residues.

This chain joins TRBV3-1 and TRBJ1-2, with D unresolved. V dropped 0 bases and J dropped 5 bases, with 10 bases sitting between them. Per germline, CDR1 LGHDT and CDR2 YNNKEL (reference sequence). The CDR3 is 14 amino acids. The CDR3 nucleotides read TGTGCCAGCAGCCAAGAGAGAAGGAGTTATGGCTACACCTTC. Translated: CASSQERRSYGYTF.

As for this clonotype: One base away lies a much larger clone, so this may be a sequencing read error. V gene TRBV7-6 combines with J gene TRBJ2-6; TRBD1 matches at 8 bases. Germline-derived CDR1 and CDR2 are SGHVS and FNYEAQ. There are 19 residues in the CDR3. The CDR3 DNA reads as TGTGCCAGCAGCTTAACAAGGACAGGGTTAAGCTTTGGGGCCAACGACCTGACTTTC. Translation: CASSLTRTGLSFGANDLTF.

The V gene is TRBV6-2 or TRBV6-3, the J gene TRBJ2-7, with D perhaps matching TRBD1 (6 bases). The CDR3 is made up of 14 amino acids. The V gene lost 9 bases and the J gene lost 6 bases, with 21 bases spanning the gap. Germline CDR1 and CDR2: MNHEY and SVGEGT. The CDR3 protein is CASAGQTGWREQYF. The DNA of the CDR3 is TGTGCCAGTGCAGGACAGACTGGTTGGCGCGAGCAGTACTTC.

In its sample, this clonotype was seen many times. J is TRBJ1-1 and V is TRBV30; 7 positions match TRBD1. Germline V CDR1 and CDR2: GTSNPN, SVGIG (reference sequence). The trim removed 5 bases at V and 4 bases at J, leaving 4 bases unmatched. This CDR3 is built from 12 residues. DNA for the CDR3: TGTGCCTGGGGCGGACAGGTCACTGAAGCTTTCTTT. Amino acid sequence: CAWGGQVTEAFF. The full variable domain, its missing parts supplied by reference TRBV30 and TRBJ1-1, is SQTIHQWPATLVQPVGSPLSLECTVEGTSNPNLYWYRQAAGRGLQLLFYSVGIGQISSEVPQNLSASRPQDRQFILSSKKLLLSDSGFYLCAWGGQVTEAFFGQGTRLTVV.

V is TRBV3-1 and J is TRBJ1-2; D is undetermined. V dropped 0 bases and J dropped 4 bases, with 6 bases sitting between them. This CDR3 region has 13 residues. CDR1 LGHDT and CDR2 YNNKEL come from the germline V gene (reference sequence). Written as DNA, the CDR3 is TGTGCCAGCAGCCAAGATGGAGGCTATGGCTACACCTTC. Protein product: CASSQDGGYGYTF.

This clonotype was recorded many times. This chain connects TRBV12-5 to TRBJ2-2; D is unresolved. V gave up 0 bases and J gave up 8 bases, with 7 bases separating them. The CDR3 is 13 amino acids. CDR1 and CDR2 from the germline V gene are LGHNT and FRNRAP. The CDR3 loop is CASGLVPHGELFF. CDR3 DNA: TGTGCTAGTGGTTTGGTCCCTCATGGGGAGCTGTTTTTT.

V is TRBV29-1 and J is TRBJ2-7; tentatively, D is TRBD1 or TRBD2 (6 bases each). The V gene lost 1 base and the J gene lost 5 bases, with 18 bases spanning the gap. Germline V CDR1 and CDR2: SQVTM, ANQGSEA. The CDR3 is made up of 15 amino acids. CDR3: CSVEVSDQEGDEQYF. CDR3 DNA sequence: TGCAGCGTTGAAGTTTCGGATCAGGAGGGGGACGAGCAGTACTTC.

This clonotype was seen at least ten times. The chain employs TRBV5-5 and TRBJ2-4; tentatively, D is TRBD1 (5 bases). CDR3 length equals 11 residues. Trimming shortened V by 5 bases and J by 5 bases, and 5 bases separated the two germline ends. CDR1 and CDR2 from the germline V gene are SGHKS and YYEKEE (reference sequence). The CDR3 DNA reads as TGTGCCAGCAGGACAGAAAACATTCAGTACTTC. Protein: CASRTENIQYF.

The count of this clonotype is one. It may be a read error: a sequence one base away is much more abundant. The V gene is TRBV6-1, the J gene TRBJ2-2, with TRBD2 identical over 7 bases. Germline V lookup: CDR1 MNHNS, CDR2 SASEGT. The CDR3 is 14 amino acids. CDR3: CASTSGTNTGEPFF. DNA of the CDR3: TGTGCCAGCACTAGCGGAACGAACACCGGGGAGCCGTTTTTT.

This clonotype has more than one count but fewer than ten. The chain couples TRBV12-3 or TRBV12-4 to TRBJ2-7; the match to TRBD2 covers 7 bases. This CDR3 spans 14 amino acids. Trimming removed 4 bases from V and 3 bases from J; junction bases left unmatched: 6. The CDR3 DNA follows: TGTGCCAGCAGTTGGGGGGGTCCAGACTACGAGCAGTACTTC. Translation gives CASSWGGPDYEQYF.